The clone carrying this T cell receptor beta chain occurred once. Germline CDR1 reads SGHDT; CDR2 reads YYEEEE. Trimming cost V 0 bases and J 7 bases, with 8 bases left between them. The length of the CDR3 is 14 residues. Sequenced by immunoSEQ multiplex PCR; TCRdb stores in-frame clones only, minus some. The profile shows tens of thousands of clones, almost 95% of them singletons. This sample was included in a study of T cell changes during pregnancy in multiple sclerosis. The input for sequencing was CD4+ T cells from peripheral blood mononuclear cells, taken in the third trimester of pregnancy. The V and J genes are TRBV5-6 and TRBJ1-6; a possible D gene is TRBD1 (6 bases). The sequence derives from a female donor with multiple sclerosis, enrolled in a pregnancy study. In DNA form, the CDR3 reads TGTGCCAGCAGCTTGGGGACAGCAAATTCACCCCTCCACTTT. Translating it yields CASSLGTANSPLHF.